Shown below are 2 T cell receptor beta chains from a single sample sequenced in a study of blood T cells in healthy people across ages. Together with a sample-barcoded 5' primer, a J-beta primer mix was included in a second PCR lasting about 7 to 12 cycles. Each CDR3 protein is one row after TCRdb ran MiXCR on the 5' RACE reads. The profile shows 1.5 million to 2 million distinct CDR3 sequences, approximately 40% of them singletons. Material: blood. These receptors were obtained from a human donor in good health.

The chain links TRBV12-3 or TRBV12-4 to TRBJ2-3; no firm D call. The CDR3 runs 15 residues. The V end lost 5 bases, the J end lost 2 bases, and 14 bases lay between the germline ends. The CDR3 region is CASSPSEEATDTQYF. CDR3 bases: TGTGCCAGCAGTCCGAGTGAAGAGGCCACAGATACGCAGTATTTT.

This clonotype was seen a few times. V and J are TRBV4-2 and TRBJ2-7, with a possible D match to TRBD2 (5 bases). Germline V CDR1 and CDR2: LGHNA, YNFKEQ. CDR3 length: 19 amino acids. V dropped 0 bases and J dropped 5 bases, with 26 bases sitting between them. The CDR3: CASSQDPSATGPKGDEQYF. CDR3 DNA sequence: TGTGCCAGCAGCCAAGATCCATCGGCAACCGGGCCAAAGGGAGACGAGCAGTACTTC.